This TCR beta chain emerged from a study of a mutant IDH1 vaccine in newly diagnosed glioma (dated by TCRdb to the early 2020s). For context, the study as a whole: The approximately 30 treated patients were approximately 62% male and roughly 38% female, with a mean age of around 40 years. Prior to enrollment, patients had been given standard therapy consisting of radiotherapy alone, temozolomide alone, or radiochemotherapy with temozolomide, with the combination given to most patients. Six visits were used for peripheral blood collection: V03 (baseline), V05, V07, V10, V12 and V13. Longitudinal TCRB deep sequencing was performed for about 25 treated patients wherever samples were available for exploratory analyses.

Results the study describes overall, beyond this receptor: It was noted by the authors that analyses of patient blood samples could not be reproduced owing to sample limitations. Vaccine-induced immune responses across multiple MHC alleles were detected in approximately 94% of patients. Availability determined which PBMC samples were chosen for TCRB deep sequencing. Pseudoprogression appeared unrelated to alterations in the top peripheral T cell clonotypes detected by TCRB sequencing.

This specimen's time point label, per the study, means: baseline, week 1 (first vaccination visit). The treatment or condition label corresponds to: pre-vaccination baseline after standard-of-care therapy. Newly diagnosed WHO grade 3 or 4 IDH1-mutant astrocytomas showing loss of nuclear ATRX were present in the donors. The samples were drawn from NOA16, a multicentre, single-arm, open-label phase I trial in Germany that tested a mutant IDH1 peptide vaccine in humans for the first time. For immunogenicity testing, the blood drawn at visit V03 was used as the baseline sample. Genomic DNA for TCRB sequencing was extracted from EDTA blood using the DNeasy Blood and Tissue Kit. This clone was recorded once. The target of this receptor is not known. No base quality values were provided; no much bigger clone lies one nucleotide off. The library was produced with the immunoSEQ multiplex PCR assay. Rearranged TCR beta chain sequences were amplified using the hsTCRB Kit according to the manufacturer's protocol. TCRB libraries were sequenced on an Illumina MiSeq. The paper's data handling went like this. The proprietary platform of the kit vendor was used for demultiplexing, trimming and gene mapping. Held by TCRdb, this immuneACCESS table contains in-frame sequences only and omits some clones. Under half of the omission traces to an unresolved V gene where checked; the cause of the rest is unknown. From that table come the V and J calls and clone size; the DNA was used to work out D and trimming. The sample table records about 54,000 clones; roughly 80% of these occur just once. The ten largest clonotypes hold under 20% of the sample.

The CDR3, from cysteine to phenylalanine, totals 16 residues. Here the CDR3 DNA is all that survives: 48 bases in frame from base 1. Reading the germline V gene (reference sequence) gives CDR1 SGHNT and CDR2 YYREEE. V loses 4 bases, J loses 0 bases, and the germline ends lie 14 bases apart. The V gene is TRBV5-4 and the J gene is TRBJ1-3; a confident D gene designation cannot be given. The sample here was PBMCs, taken from a glioma patient treated with radiotherapy, temozolomide or both. This clonotype originated in a man between 18 and 29 years old with glioma. CDR3 loop: CASSRGPFSSGNTIYF. The DNA is as follows: TGTGCCAGCAGCCGCGGGCCGTTTAGCTCTGGAAACACCATATATTTT. With the rest looked up from the reference TRBV5-4 and TRBJ1-3 genes rather than sequenced, the full variable domain is ETGVTQSPTHLIKTRGQQVTLRCSSQSGHNTVSWYQQALGQGPQFIFQYYREEENGRGNFPPRFSGLQFPNYSSELNVNALELDDSALYLCASSRGPFSSGNTIYFGEGSWLTVV.